This is a list of T cell receptor beta chains from one sample in a study of vaccination effects on CD4 cells after COVID-19. The antigens of these receptors remain unknown. Sequenced by immunoSEQ multiplex PCR; TCRdb stores in-frame clones only, minus some. The table lists more than 30,000 clones, roughly 82% of them singletons. The specimen comprised CD4+ T cells from PBMCs cultured without peptide, sampled before COVID-19 vaccination. These receptors originate from a human donor who received a COVID-19 vaccine. Both conserved end residues are part of each CDR3. D genes are given only for firm matches. The listing skips clone size in some rows; elsewhere it reads once, few, many or a size class.

abundance	d_gene	v_gene	j_gene	CDR3aa	CDR3nt
.	.	TRBV7-6	TRBJ1-1	CASSRGVGLLRTEAFF	TGTGCCAGCAGCCGAGGGGTGGGCTTACTAAGGACTGAAGCTTTCTTT
.	TRBD1	TRBV6-5	TRBJ2-5	CASTTGGKETQYF	TGTGCCAGCACGACAGGGGGCAAAGAGACCCAGTACTTC
.	.	TRBV5-6	TRBJ2-5	CASSLWIEETQYF	TGTGCCAGCAGCTTGTGGATTGAGGAGACCCAGTACTTC
.	.	TRBV27	TRBJ2-3	CASSSNSDGWDTQYF	TGTGCCAGCAGTTCAAACTCAGACGGGTGGGATACGCAGTATTTT
.	TRBD1	TRBV19	TRBJ2-2	CASSIYPGQMGGELFF	TGTGCCAGTAGTATCTACCCGGGACAGATGGGCGGGGAGCTGTTTTTT
.	.	TRBV9	TRBJ2-6	CASSVARVSGANVLTF	TGTGCCAGCAGCGTAGCCCGGGTCTCTGGGGCCAACGTCCTGACTTTC
.	TRBD1	TRBV5-1	TRBJ1-6	CASSLTGDDSPLHF	TGCGCCAGCAGCTTGACAGGGGACGATTCACCCCTCCACTTT
.	TRBD1	TRBV2	TRBJ1-3	CASSAQGASSGNTIYF	TGTGCCAGCAGTGCACAGGGGGCGAGCTCTGGAAACACCATATATTTT
.	.	TRBV9	TRBJ1-4	CASSVSESTNEKLFF	TGTGCCAGCAGCGTATCGGAGTCAACTAATGAAAAACTGTTTTTT
.	TRBD1	TRBV2	TRBJ2-1	CASSEGDRGFDEQFF	TGTGCCAGCAGTGAAGGGGACAGGGGGTTCGATGAGCAGTTCTTC
.	TRBD2	TRBV29-1	TRBJ2-3	CSVGQRGGLSTDTQYF	TGCAGCGTGGGGCAGCGGGGGGGCTTAAGCACAGATACGCAGTATTTT
few	.	TRBV7-9	TRBJ1-2	CASSLVSGKNYGYTF	TGTGCCAGCAGCTTAGTATCAGGGAAAAACTATGGCTACACCTTC
.	.	TRBV5-4	TRBJ2-5	CASHLGGRTNEETQYF	TGTGCCAGCCACTTAGGGGGGCGTACGAACGAAGAGACCCAGTACTTC
.	.	TRBV5-4	TRBJ2-3	CASSSRKSTDTQYF	TGTGCCAGCAGTTCGCGGAAGAGCACAGATACGCAGTATTTT
.	.	TRBV30	TRBJ1-6	CAWTMSRSSYNSPLHF	TGTGCCTGGACTATGTCAAGGAGCTCCTATAATTCACCCCTCCACTTT
few	.	TRBV2	TRBJ1-2	CASRSSRDYGYTF	TGTGCCAGCAGGTCCAGCAGGGACTATGGCTACACCTTC
once	.	TRBV5-1	TRBJ1-3	CASSLAGKSSGNTIYF	TGCGCCAGCAGCTTGGCCGGTAAGAGCTCTGGAAACACCATATATTTT
.	.	TRBV6-6	TRBJ1-4	CASSPGRGKEKLFF	TGTGCCAGCAGCCCCGGCCGGGGGAAGGAAAAACTGTTTTTT
.	TRBD1	TRBV5-1	TRBJ2-1	CASSWTDREPYNEQFF	TGCGCCAGCAGCTGGACAGACAGGGAGCCCTACAATGAGCAGTTCTTC
.	.	TRBV25-1	TRBJ2-2	CLLGGADGELFF	TGCCTCCTGGGGGGGGCAGACGGGGAGCTGTTTTTT
.	TRBD1	TRBV5-8	TRBJ2-5	CASPYRQGQETQYF	TGTGCCAGCCCTTATAGACAGGGCCAAGAGACCCAGTACTTC
.	TRBD1	TRBV7-2	TRBJ2-1	CASSLSSGQGSYNEQFF	TGTGCCAGCAGCTTAAGTTCAGGACAGGGTAGCTACAATGAGCAGTTCTTC
few	.	TRBV2	TRBJ2-5	CASSEGAAQYF	TGTGCCAGCAGTGAAGGGGCGGCCCAGTACTTC
.	TRBD1	TRBV6-6	TRBJ1-1	CASSLPRQGFEAFF	TGTGCCAGCAGTCTGCCGAGACAGGGCTTTGAAGCTTTCTTT
.	.	TRBV12-2	TRBJ1-5	CASRPRVSNQPQHF	TGTGCAAGTCGCCCGAGGGTCAGCAATCAGCCCCAGCATTTT
.	.	TRBV6-5	TRBJ1-1	CASSYSSSLGTEAFF	TGTGCCAGCAGTTACTCCAGCAGTCTGGGCACTGAAGCTTTCTTT
.	.	TRBV7-2	TRBJ2-3	CASSPGNSDGYF	TGTGCCAGCAGCCCCGGAAATTCCGACGGGTATTTT
.	.	TRBV28	TRBJ1-6	CASSSGGANNSPLHF	TGTGCCAGCAGTTCGGGAGGGGCAAATAATTCACCCCTCCACTTT
.	.	TRBV6-5	TRBJ1-3	CASSYLQGLAGNTIYF	TGTGCCAGCAGTTACTTACAGGGATTGGCTGGAAACACCATATATTTT
.	.	TRBV7-9	TRBJ1-6	CASSLARDSPLHF	TGTGCCAGCAGCTTAGCCCGGGATTCACCCCTCCACTTT
.	.	TRBV9	TRBJ2-3	CASSPTRDTQYF	TGTGCCAGCAGCCCGACCAGGGATACGCAGTATTTT
few	TRBD1	TRBV5-6	TRBJ1-2	CASSLFWAPGQGFNYGYTF	TGTGCCAGCAGCTTGTTTTGGGCACCGGGACAGGGGTTTAACTATGGCTACACCTTC
.	TRBD1	TRBV6-5	TRBJ1-2	CASRRTGLGYGYTF	TGTGCCAGCAGAAGGACAGGGTTGGGCTATGGCTACACCTTC
.	TRBD1	TRBV6-5	TRBJ2-5	CASTRGQAQETQYF	TGTGCCAGCACTAGGGGACAGGCCCAAGAGACCCAGTACTTC